Following are 31 T cell receptor beta chains from one sample sequenced in a study of blood T cell repertoires in COVID-19. Using immunoSEQ multiplex PCR, the repertoire was profiled, and TCRdb retains in-frame clones only, with some absent. The data contain fewer than 180,000 clones, roughly 87% of them singletons. The source material was peripheral blood. These receptors were collected from a woman aged 55 to 70 with active or convalescent COVID-19.

This clone was observed a handful of times. V usage is TRBV27 and J usage is TRBJ1-5, with D possibly matching TRBD1 (5 bases). The CDR3 runs 13 residues. Germline V gene data show CDR1 as MNHEY and CDR2 as SMNVEV (reference sequence). The ends were cut back, 2 bases at V and 7 bases at J, with 9 bases in the middle. The CDR3 sequence: CASSLQGGQPQHF. The CDR3 nucleotides read TGTGCCAGCAGTTTACAGGGTGGACAGCCCCAGCATTTT.

This chain uses TRBV10-3 with TRBJ2-7; a possible D gene is TRBD1 (6 bases). Germline V lookup: CDR1 ENHRY, CDR2 SYGVKD. The CDR3 is 13 residues long. Trimming removed 5 bases from V and 3 bases from J, with 11 bases in between. The CDR3 DNA is TGTGCCATCAGTACGAACAGGGACTACGAGCAGTACTTC. This gives the protein CAISTNRDYEQYF.

The V gene is TRBV21-1, the J gene TRBJ1-6; no DNA check was done on the table's D call, TRBD1. TRBV21-1 is shown as a pseudogene. The CDR3 is 14 amino acids. The CDR3 is CARDRDRDPSPLHF. As DNA, the CDR3 is TGTGCCAGGGACCGGGACAGGGACCCCTCACCCCTCCACTTT.

V gene TRBV11-2 combines with J gene TRBJ1-2; no clear D gene. In germline, CDR1 is SGHAT, CDR2 FQNNGV. CDR3 size: 14 residues. Trimming pared 5 bases from V and 4 bases from J, leaving 14 bases between. DNA of the CDR3: TGTGCCAGCAGCCCGTACGGAGGCTCCTATGGCTACACCTTC. Its translation is CASSPYGGSYGYTF. Complete variable domain (other parts from reference TRBV11-2 and TRBJ1-2): EAGVAQSPRYKIIEKRQSVAFWCNPISGHATLYWYQQILGQGPKLLIQFQNNGVVDDSQLPKDRFSAERLKGVDSTLKIQPAKLEDSAVYLCASSPYGGSYGYTFGSGTRLTVV.

This rearrangement joins TRBV6-1 to TRBJ1-2; D might be TRBD1 (6 bases). The CDR3 spans 14 residues. Trimming shortened V by 1 base and J by 8 bases, and 14 bases separated the two germline ends. Germline loops: CDR1 MNHNS, CDR2 SASEGT. The CDR3 is CASSEVNRVEGYTF. As DNA, the CDR3 is TGTGCCAGCAGTGAAGTAAACAGGGTAGAGGGCTACACCTTC.

The CDR3 spells CASSQAVTGDEKLFF. In DNA, the CDR3 is TGCGCCAGCAGCCAAGCGGTGACAGGGGATGAAAAACTGTTTTTT. The chain uses TRBV4-3 and TRBJ1-4; 8 bases align to TRBD1. V lost 1 base, J lost 6 bases, and 4 bases stayed unmatched. The CDR3 contains 15 residues. The V gene's germline CDR1 is LGHNA and CDR2 YSLEER.

This clone came up a few times. The chain links TRBV5-4 to TRBJ2-1, with 7 bases lining up with TRBD1. V gave up 4 bases and J gave up 7 bases; unmatched junction bases: 8. CDR3 size: 14 residues. CDR1 SGHNT and CDR2 YYREEE come from the germline V gene (reference sequence). The CDR3 spells CASSRQGSRNEQFF. The CDR3 coding sequence is TGTGCCAGCAGCCGACAGGGATCGCGGAATGAGCAGTTCTTC.

This sequence joins TRBV7-2 and TRBJ2-5; 8 bases align to TRBD1. The trim removed 5 bases at V and 4 bases at J, leaving 6 bases unmatched. The germline V gene has CDR1 SGHTA and CDR2 FQGNSA. CDR3 length equals 14 residues. The CDR3 DNA is TGTGCCAGCAGCCATGACAGGGGTTCAGAGACCCAGTACTTC. Amino acid sequence: CASSHDRGSETQYF.

The chain has TRBV4-1 and TRBJ2-5, with a weak D call TRBD2 (6 bases). CDR1 MGHRA and CDR2 YSYEKL come from the germline V gene. The ends were cut back, 4 bases at V and 5 bases at J, with 11 bases in the middle. This CDR3 has 13 residues. The CDR3 loop is CASSPGRRETQYF. The CDR3 DNA reads as TGCGCCAGCAGCCCCGGGAGAAGGGAGACCCAGTACTTC.

The CDR3 DNA reads as TGCGCCAGCAGCCAAGGCGGAACAGGGGGATCCTACGAGCAGTACTTC. This encodes CASSQGGTGGSYEQYF. V usage is TRBV4-3 and J usage is TRBJ2-7; the match to TRBD1 covers 8 bases. The CDR3 is made up of 16 amino acids. Trimming took 1 base from V and 1 from J; bases not matched to a gene: 6. Germline CDR1 reads LGHNA; CDR2 reads YSLEER.

The V and J genes are TRBV2 and TRBJ1-1; 7 bases line up with TRBD1. The CDR3 is 16 amino acids. CDR1 SNHLY and CDR2 FYNNEI come from the germline V gene. Losses at the gene ends were 6 bases for V and 2 bases for J; bases not matched to a gene: 12. The CDR3 here is CASSRDRSLPNTEAFF. CDR3 nucleotides: TGTGCCAGCAGCCGGGACAGAAGCCTCCCAAACACTGAAGCTTTCTTT.

J is TRBJ2-3 and V is TRBV2; D remains ambiguous. Germline assignment: CDR1 SNHLY and CDR2 FYNNEI. Trimming left V 3 bases short and J 6 bases short, with 7 bases between. The CDR3 consists of 12 residues. The CDR3 DNA follows: TGTGCCAGCAGTGACGTTCCGGATACGCAGTATTTT. Amino acid sequence: CASSDVPDTQYF.

V and J are TRBV6-5 and TRBJ2-7; 13 bases fit TRBD2. After removal of 4 bases from V and 4 bases from J, the junction contained 4 bases not matched to a gene. The CDR3 sequence is 15 residues long. The germline CDR1 and CDR2 sequences are MNHEY and SVGAGI. The CDR3, as DNA: TGTGCCAGCAGTTCCCGGACTAGCGGGGGTTACGAGCAGTACTTC. Its protein product is CASSSRTSGGYEQYF.

This sequence joins TRBV5-4 and TRBJ2-1, with TRBD1 identical over 10 bases. The trim removed 6 bases at V and 4 bases at J, leaving 10 bases unmatched. Germline V gives CDR1 SGHNT, CDR2 YYREEE (reference sequence). CDR3 length equals 16 residues. CDR3 in DNA: TGTGCCAGCACCCACCAGGGGACAGGGGAATACAATGAGCAGTTCTTC. It specifies CASTHQGTGEYNEQFF.

The V and J genes are TRBV7-2 and TRBJ2-5; tentative D call: TRBD2 (7 bases). This CDR3 spans 18 amino acids. The V end was cut by 5 bases, the J end by 4 bases, with 26 bases between. The germline CDR1 and CDR2 sequences are SGHTA and FQGNSA. This CDR3 is CASSPIRKGRGPRETQYF. DNA of the CDR3: TGTGCCAGCAGCCCTATCCGGAAGGGGCGGGGGCCTAGAGAGACCCAGTACTTC.

The chain joins TRBV6-5 to TRBJ2-7, with a weak D call TRBD1 (6 bases). CDR1 and CDR2 (germline): MNHEY, SVGAGI. The CDR3 is 14 amino acids. Deletions cut 5 bases from V and 6 bases from J, with 17 bases between. CDR3 coding DNA: TGTGCCAGCAGTAATGCAGGGGCTCCCTCCGAGCAGTACTTC. It specifies CASSNAGAPSEQYF.

CDR3 region: CASSQDLSGGAEAFF. CDR3 nucleotide sequence: TGCGCCAGCAGCCAAGATCTTTCAGGTGGTGCTGAAGCTTTCTTT. The chain links TRBV4-3 to TRBJ1-1; D ambiguous. Germline-derived CDR1 and CDR2 are LGHNA and YSLEER. This CDR3 is 15 amino acids long. V lost 0 bases, J lost 6 bases, and 14 bases lay in between.

V usage is TRBV12-5 and J usage is TRBJ2-3; 10 bases map to TRBD2. The CDR3 contains 15 residues. Germline CDR1 reads LGHNT; CDR2 reads FRNRAP. J lost 5 bases, V lost 4 bases, and 6 bases had no gene match. The DNA of the CDR3 is TGTGCTAGTGGTTCAGGAACTAGCGGGGAAGATACGCAGTATTTT. It codes for CASGSGTSGEDTQYF.

The rearrangement uses TRBV7-8 and TRBJ1-4; weak D call: TRBD1 (5 bases). With 5 bases removed from V and 5 bases from J, the gap between germline ends came to 12 bases. Looked up from germline, CDR1 is SGHVS and CDR2 is FQNEAQ. The CDR3 is made up of 14 amino acids. DNA of the CDR3: TGTGCCAGCAGCCTTGACCCAGGGAATGAAAAACTGTTTTTT. It translates to CASSLDPGNEKLFF.

The CDR3 region is CASSLGVTGPEAFF. CDR3 DNA sequence: TGTGCCAGCAGCTTAGGTGTGACAGGGCCTGAAGCTTTCTTT. The rearrangement uses TRBV7-9 and TRBJ1-1; 7 bases align to TRBD1. Germline loops: CDR1 SEHNR, CDR2 FQNEAQ (reference sequence). Trimming removed 1 base from V and 6 bases from J; junction bases left unmatched: 5. This CDR3 comprises 14 residues.

The table lists this clone with a count of one. V usage is TRBV11-2 and J usage is TRBJ2-7; unclear D gene. There are 17 residues in the CDR3. Germline V gives CDR1 SGHAT, CDR2 FQNNGV. V was trimmed by 0 bases and J by 2 bases, leaving 17 bases between them. The CDR3 protein is CASSLDGLGRPTYEQYF. The CDR3 DNA follows: TGTGCCAGCAGCTTAGATGGATTGGGCAGGCCGACCTACGAGCAGTACTTC.

The V gene is TRBV24-1, the J gene TRBJ2-5; TRBD2 matches at 8 bases. After removal of 4 bases from V and 4 bases from J, the junction contained 10 bases not matched to a gene. This CDR3 has 16 amino acids. Germline V CDR1 and CDR2: KGHDR, SFDVKD. This chain's CDR3 is CATSEGRGGRLETQYF. CDR3 nucleotide sequence: TGTGCCACCAGTGAGGGCCGGGGGGGCCGGTTAGAGACCCAGTACTTC.

This chain connects TRBV10-3 to TRBJ2-7; 12 nucleotides align to TRBD1. With 5 bases clipped from V and 2 bases from J, the junction kept 4 bases outside the gene matches. Germline V gives CDR1 ENHRY, CDR2 SYGVKD. The CDR3 is 15 amino acids. This chain's CDR3 is CAISTGTGGAYEQYF. The CDR3 DNA follows: TGTGCCATCAGTACCGGGACAGGGGGCGCCTACGAGCAGTACTTC.

V is TRBV15 and J is TRBJ2-1, with TRBD2 identical over 12 bases. The V and J ends lost 5 bases and 7 bases, in that order; junction bases with no gene match: 15. The V gene's germline CDR1 is LNHNV and CDR2 YYDKDF (reference sequence). The CDR3 has 18 residues. CDR3 loop: CATSPGGLLAGGSNEQFF. The CDR3 DNA sequence: TGTGCCACCAGCCCCGGAGGGCTACTAGCGGGGGGTTCGAATGAGCAGTTCTTC.

This clone was seen once. The rearrangement uses TRBV5-5 and TRBJ1-2, with 9 bases fitting TRBD1. This CDR3 is 13 amino acids long. The V segment lost 4 bases and the J segment 6 bases; nucleotides outside the gene matches: 4. In germline, CDR1 is SGHKS, CDR2 YYEKEE (reference sequence). CDR3 DNA: TGTGCCAGCAGCCCAACAGGGGGCAATGGCTACACCTTC. Encoded protein: CASSPTGGNGYTF.

The chain carries TRBV3-1 (or the pseudogene TRBV3-2) and TRBJ2-7; D may be TRBD2 (7 bases). This CDR3 contains 14 residues. Germline V lookup: CDR1 LGHDT, CDR2 YNNKEL (reference sequence). Between the trimmed V and J ends, which lost 3 bases and 0 bases, there was a span of 9 bases. The CDR3: CASSQAGASYEQYF. The CDR3 nucleotides are TGTGCCAGCAGCCAGGCGGGGGCCTCCTACGAGCAGTACTTC.

J is TRBJ2-7 and V is TRBV18; 7 bases map to TRBD1. V was clipped by 0 bases and J by 2 bases; unmatched bases: 4. CDR1 and CDR2 (germline): KGHSH, LQKENI. This CDR3 contains 15 residues. CDR3: CASSPPGQRAYEQYF. The DNA for the CDR3 is TGTGCCAGCTCACCACCGGGACAGAGGGCCTACGAGCAGTACTTC.

The V and J genes are TRBV3-1 (or the pseudogene TRBV3-2) and TRBJ1-1; the match to TRBD1 covers 9 bases. V shed 4 bases, J shed 1 base, and the junction held 7 bases outside the gene matches. Per the germline V gene, CDR1 is LGHDT and CDR2 is YNNKEL (reference sequence). CDR3 length equals 16 residues. This CDR3 reads CASSPGTGYTNTEAFF. In nucleotides, the CDR3 is TGTGCCAGCAGCCCAGGGACAGGGTACACGAACACTGAAGCTTTCTTT.

A single count supports this clone. The chain links TRBV19 to TRBJ1-2; the match to TRBD1 covers 9 bases. Trimming at V came to 4 bases and at J to 4 bases, leaving 10 bases not matched to a gene. This CDR3 region has 16 residues. The V gene's germline CDR1 is LNHDA and CDR2 SQIVND (reference sequence). CDR3 DNA sequence: TGTGCCAGTAGTACCATCACAGGACAGGGGAGCTATGGCTACACCTTC. Its translation is CASSTITGQGSYGYTF.

Remarks on this clone: Other nucleotide sequences in the sample specify the same CDR3. The rearrangement uses TRBV5-1 and TRBJ2-1; 11 nucleotides match TRBD2. CDR3 length equals 15 residues. CDR1 and CDR2 (germline): SGHRS, YFSETQ. The ends lost 4 bases at V and 4 bases at J; junction bases unmatched: 4. The CDR3 spells CASSLTSGAYNEQFF. Here the CDR3 DNA reads TGCGCCAGCAGCCTGACTAGCGGGGCATACAATGAGCAGTTCTTC.

The chain recombines TRBV7-9 with TRBJ2-5; tentative D call: TRBD1 (6 bases). The CDR3 covers 15 residues. V lost 5 bases, J lost 2 bases, and 15 bases lay in between. CDR1 and CDR2 (germline): SEHNR, FQNEAQ (reference sequence). The CDR3 here is CASSQPPRGQETQYF. In DNA form, the CDR3 reads TGTGCCAGCAGCCAACCCCCGAGGGGGCAAGAGACCCAGTACTTC.